This entry concerns a single TCR beta chain. Original methodology: Estimates of nucleated cell counts were drawn from the amplification of reference gene primers. The protocol was immunoSEQ multiplex PCR, while the TCRdb copy is restricted to in-frame clones and leaves out a portion. That table gives V, J and clone size, and the DNA gave D and trimming. The sample has approximately 410,000 clones, about nine tenths seen once. Between the trimmed V and J ends, which lost 9 bases and 7 bases, there was a span of 15 bases. In germline, CDR1 is SNHLY, CDR2 FYNNEI. The CDR3 sequence is 12 residues long. This sample is drawn from a study of blood T cell repertoires in COVID-19.

This receptor was taken from a woman aged 25 to 39 with active or convalescent COVID-19. This chain joins TRBV2 and TRBJ1-2; D possibly corresponds to TRBD1 (6 bases). Sequencing input: peripheral blood. Here the CDR3 DNA reads TGTGCCAGTGTAAGGGGGATCGGTGGCTACACCTTC. Amino acid sequence: CASVRGIGGYTF.